The source of this TCR beta chain is a study of T cells in Graves' hyperthyroidism and ophthalmopathy. Regarding the study as a whole: Median prediction lead before ophthalmopathy onset was about 6.5 months with the model. Most expanded thyroid clonotypes above 0.001 also appeared in blood.

This clonotype was recorded many times. Antigen: not known. CDR1 and CDR2 (germline): SGHVS, FNYEAQ. The J segment lost 3 bases and the V segment lost 1 base, leaving 7 bases of the junction unmatched. The CDR3 contains 16 residues. Around 10 ml fresh peripheral blood yielded the PBMCs. RNA transcripts served as the template for amplifying TCR beta CDR3 regions. HTBI primers were the set used in a first-round RT-PCR of the TCR CDR3. One entry per CDR3 protein results from TCRdb running MiXCR on the multiplex PCR reads. The table has under 350,000 distinct CDR3 sequences, approximately 15% seen once. The specimen was blood. The chain links TRBV7-6 to TRBJ2-3; the match to TRBD2 covers 7 bases. This TCR derives from a woman between 40 and 55 years old with Graves' hyperthyroidism. This CDR3 reads CASSLVGGSRTDTQYF. The DNA for the CDR3 is TGTGCCAGCAGCTTAGTAGGCGGGAGTCGGACAGATACGCAGTATTTT.